This T cell receptor (beta chain) stems from a study of shared clonotypes between healthy human individuals. Study summary: Researchers assigned three CD4 naive, three CD4 memory, two CD8 naive and one CD8 memory plate to each donor. Findings and caveats of the study: Sorted-subset sequencing, rarefaction showed, was incomplete despite large depth.

This table comes from immunoSEQ multiplex PCR, and its TCRdb copy is limited to in-frame clones, with some not included. The table records around 2,000,000 clones, about 94% of them present only once. Concerning this clone itself: Its antigen is undetermined.

Positively selected for CCR7, the CD45RO-negative cells used as naive CD8 cells excluded terminally differentiated effector memory CD45RA+ cells. CDR1 and CDR2 from the germline V gene are SGDLS and YYNGEE. The CDR3 runs to 15 residues. V lost 3 bases, J lost 4 bases, and 7 bases stayed unmatched. The sequence derives from a man aged 18 to 29 in good health. Sample: naive CD8+ T cells sorted from blood. The chain is built from TRBV9 and TRBJ2-1, with 7 bases fitting TRBD1. In DNA form, the CDR3 reads TGTGCCAGCAGCGCAGGGGGATTTATGTACAATGAGCAGTTCTTC. Its protein is CASSAGGFMYNEQFF.